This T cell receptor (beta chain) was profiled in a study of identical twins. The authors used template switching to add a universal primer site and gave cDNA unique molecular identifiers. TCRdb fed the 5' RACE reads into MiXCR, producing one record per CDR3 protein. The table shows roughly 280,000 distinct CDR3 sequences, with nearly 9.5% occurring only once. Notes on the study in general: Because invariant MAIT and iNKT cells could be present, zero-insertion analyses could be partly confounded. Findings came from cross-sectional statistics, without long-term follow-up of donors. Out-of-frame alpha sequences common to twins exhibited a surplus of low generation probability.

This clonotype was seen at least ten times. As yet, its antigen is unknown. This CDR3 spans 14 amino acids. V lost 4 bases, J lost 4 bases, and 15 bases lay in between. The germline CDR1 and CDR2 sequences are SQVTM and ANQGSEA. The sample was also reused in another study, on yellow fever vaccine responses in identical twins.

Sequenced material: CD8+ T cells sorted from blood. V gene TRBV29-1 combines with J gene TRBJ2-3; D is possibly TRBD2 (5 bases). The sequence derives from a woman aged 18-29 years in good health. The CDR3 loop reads CSVAVGRGPDTQYF. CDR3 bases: TGCAGCGTTGCCGTGGGCCGAGGGCCAGATACGCAGTATTTT.